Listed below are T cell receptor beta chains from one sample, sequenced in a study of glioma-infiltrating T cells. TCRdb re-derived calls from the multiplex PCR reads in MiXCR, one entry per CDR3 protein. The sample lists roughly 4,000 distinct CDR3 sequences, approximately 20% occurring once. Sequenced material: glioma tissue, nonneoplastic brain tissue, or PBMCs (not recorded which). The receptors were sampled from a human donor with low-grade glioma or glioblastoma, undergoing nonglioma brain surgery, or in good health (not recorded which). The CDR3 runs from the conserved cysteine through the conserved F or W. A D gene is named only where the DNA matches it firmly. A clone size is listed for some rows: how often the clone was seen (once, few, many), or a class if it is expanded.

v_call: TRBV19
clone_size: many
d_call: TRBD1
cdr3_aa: CASRLGQGLSYGYTF

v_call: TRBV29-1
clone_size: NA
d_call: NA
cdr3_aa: CSVDEGTDTQYF

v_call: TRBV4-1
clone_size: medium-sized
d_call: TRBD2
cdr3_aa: CASSPHGTSGSTDTQYF

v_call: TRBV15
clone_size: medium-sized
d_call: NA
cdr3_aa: CATSRDFSSLHNQPQHF

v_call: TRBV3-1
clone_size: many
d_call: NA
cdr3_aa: CASSQAGYEQYF

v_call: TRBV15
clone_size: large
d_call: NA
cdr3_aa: CATSPGRTNSPLHF

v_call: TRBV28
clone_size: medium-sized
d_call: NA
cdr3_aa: CASSLQGRLFF

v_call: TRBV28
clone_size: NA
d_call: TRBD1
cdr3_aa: CASSSRTGGYYGYTF

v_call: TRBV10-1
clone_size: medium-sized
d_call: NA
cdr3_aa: CASSESSAGQETQYF

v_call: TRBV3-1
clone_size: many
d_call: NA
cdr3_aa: CASSPLRNTGELFF

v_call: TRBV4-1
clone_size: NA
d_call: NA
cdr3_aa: CASSPIGGGPDEQFF

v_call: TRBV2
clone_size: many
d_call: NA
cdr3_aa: CASTLSYGYTF

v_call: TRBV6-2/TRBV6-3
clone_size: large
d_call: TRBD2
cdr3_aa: CASRYGGVYTQYF

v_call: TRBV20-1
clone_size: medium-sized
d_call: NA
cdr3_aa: CSARTDNTDTQYF

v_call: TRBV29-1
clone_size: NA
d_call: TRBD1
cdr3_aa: CSVTLIGGLNEQFF

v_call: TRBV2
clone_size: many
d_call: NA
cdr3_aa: CASRALGSSDTEAFF

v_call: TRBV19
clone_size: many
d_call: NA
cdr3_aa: CASSIAITDTQYF

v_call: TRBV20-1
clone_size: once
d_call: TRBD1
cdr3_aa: CSARRDRGREETQYF

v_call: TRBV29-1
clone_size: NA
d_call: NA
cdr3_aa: CSGGRQAYEQYF

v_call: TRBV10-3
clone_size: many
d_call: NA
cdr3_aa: CAISARRDTQYF

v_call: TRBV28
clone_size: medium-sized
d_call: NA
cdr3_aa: CASSPRQVLKGTEAFF

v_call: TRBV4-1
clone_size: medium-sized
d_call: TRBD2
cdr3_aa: CASSQRMTSTNEQFF

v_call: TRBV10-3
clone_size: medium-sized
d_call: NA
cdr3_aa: CAISESLVGKAFF

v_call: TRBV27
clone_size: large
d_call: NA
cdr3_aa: CASSLFGGQETQYF

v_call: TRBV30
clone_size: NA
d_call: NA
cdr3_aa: CAWSLHLRVVEAFF

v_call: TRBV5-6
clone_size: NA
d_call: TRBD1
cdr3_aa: CASSSGTGGATDTQYF

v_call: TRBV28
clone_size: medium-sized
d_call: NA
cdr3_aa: CASSFEGTDTQYF

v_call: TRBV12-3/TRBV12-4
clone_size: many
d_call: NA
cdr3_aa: CASSFTPGTEAFF

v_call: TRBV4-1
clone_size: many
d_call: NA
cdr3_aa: CASSQTGGLSQTGELFF

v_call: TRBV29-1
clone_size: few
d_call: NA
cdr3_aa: CSVVDATGYTF

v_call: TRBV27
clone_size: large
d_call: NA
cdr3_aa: CASSSLGETQYF

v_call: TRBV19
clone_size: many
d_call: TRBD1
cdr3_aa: CASSPGTGTSYEQYF

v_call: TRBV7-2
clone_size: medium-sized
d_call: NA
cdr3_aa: CASSLGVSSYNEQFF

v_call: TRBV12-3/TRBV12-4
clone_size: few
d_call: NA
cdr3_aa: CASSRYPGGPYNEEFF

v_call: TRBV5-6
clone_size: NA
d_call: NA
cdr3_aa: CASSLGPNQPQHF

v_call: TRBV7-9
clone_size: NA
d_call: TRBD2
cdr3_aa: CASTSSGGAYNEQFF

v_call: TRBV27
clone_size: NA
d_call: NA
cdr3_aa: CASSFSHNGQFF

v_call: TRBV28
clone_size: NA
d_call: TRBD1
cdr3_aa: CASKLTGNNQPQHF

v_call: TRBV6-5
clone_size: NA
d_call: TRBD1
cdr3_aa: CASSYSPTGVNEQYF

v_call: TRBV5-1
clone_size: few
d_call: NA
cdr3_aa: CASSLPGGFGAFF

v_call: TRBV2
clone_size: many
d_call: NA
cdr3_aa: CASSEDNQETQYF

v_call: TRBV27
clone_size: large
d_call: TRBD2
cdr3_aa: CASSAGLAGQETQYF

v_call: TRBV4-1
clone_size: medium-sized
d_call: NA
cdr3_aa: CASSQERGQPQHF

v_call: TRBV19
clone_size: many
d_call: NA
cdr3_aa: CASTERDQETQYF

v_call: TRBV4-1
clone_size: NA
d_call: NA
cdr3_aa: CASSPGAETYLYQQTQYF

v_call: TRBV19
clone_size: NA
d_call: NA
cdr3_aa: CATKGQGNQLQHF

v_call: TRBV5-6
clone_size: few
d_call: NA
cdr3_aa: CASSLDRRPYTGELFF

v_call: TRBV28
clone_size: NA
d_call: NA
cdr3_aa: CASTRQVDFYERYF

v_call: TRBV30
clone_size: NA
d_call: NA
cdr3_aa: CAWSVRGFGTDTQYF

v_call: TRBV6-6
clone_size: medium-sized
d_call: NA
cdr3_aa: CASSYLATSYEQYF

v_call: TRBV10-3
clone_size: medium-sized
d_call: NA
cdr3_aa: CAISELGGYGYTF

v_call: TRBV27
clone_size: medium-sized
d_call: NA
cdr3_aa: CASSPWTVFYSPLHF

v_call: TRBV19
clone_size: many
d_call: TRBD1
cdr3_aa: CASSIGQGEYEQYF

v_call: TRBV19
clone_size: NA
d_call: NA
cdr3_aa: CASSQGAGTEAFF